This entry is about one T cell receptor beta chain. The entry originates in a study of blood T cell repertoires in COVID-19. Produced via immunoSEQ multiplex PCR; TCRdb's table is partial and in-frame only. The sample yields about 170,000 clones, approximately 90% seen once. V was clipped by 5 bases and J by 4 bases; unmatched bases: 12. The germline CDR1 and CDR2 sequences are SEHNR and FQNEAQ (reference sequence). The CDR3 contains 16 residues. The TCR was taken from a man aged 18 to 30 with active or convalescent COVID-19. The V call is TRBV7-9, the J call TRBJ2-5; TRBD2 aligns across 8 bases. Specimen: peripheral blood. CDR3 nucleotide sequence: TGTGCCAGCAGCCCCAGCGGGAGAGGAGGTGCAGAGACCCAGTACTTC. Its protein product is CASSPSGRGGAETQYF.